These 9 T cell receptor beta chains were all obtained from the same sample, sequenced in a study of CD8 T cells in ankylosing spondylitis. TCRdb independently ran MiXCR on the 5' RACE reads; one entry per CDR3 protein. The sample contains 250,000 or so distinct CDR3 sequences, roughly 25% of which appear only once. The sample taken for sequencing was blood, either unsorted or a sorted T cell fraction (not recorded which). These receptors came from a male donor with ankylosing spondylitis or in good health (not recorded which).

This clonotype was picked up many times. This chain joins TRBV5-1 and TRBJ1-4; D gene uncertain. This CDR3 contains 14 residues. Germline V gene lookup returns CDR1 SGHRS and CDR2 YFSETQ. V dropped 0 bases and J dropped 6 bases, with 9 bases sitting between them. The CDR3: CASSLAVTDEKLFF. The DNA for the CDR3 is TGCGCCAGCAGCTTGGCCGTAACGGATGAAAAACTGTTTTTT.

The rearrangement uses TRBV20-1 and TRBJ1-1; D remains ambiguous. The CDR3 consists of 11 residues. Germline V gene sequence: CDR1 DFQATT, CDR2 SNEGSKA (reference sequence). CDR3 in DNA: TGCAGCAGAGTGGCGAACACTGAAGCTTTCTTT. Its protein product is CSRVANTEAFF.

This clonotype was detected ten times or more. This chain uses TRBV5-1 with TRBJ1-6; D remains ambiguous. The germline V gene has CDR1 SGHRS and CDR2 YFSETQ. With 9 bases removed from V and 0 bases from J, the gap between germline ends came to 10 bases. This CDR3 is 14 amino acids long. This CDR3 reads CATAEASYNSPLHF. For the CDR3, the DNA is TGCGCCACGGCGGAGGCCTCCTATAATTCACCCCTCCACTTT.

The rearrangement uses TRBV20-1 and TRBJ2-7; TRBD1 aligns across 7 bases. V gave up 5 bases and J gave up 3 bases; unmatched junction bases: 4. CDR3 length: 12 residues. Germline-derived CDR1 and CDR2 are DFQATT and SNEGSKA (reference sequence). This CDR3 reads CSAGTEIYEQYF. DNA for the CDR3: TGCAGTGCTGGGACAGAAATCTACGAGCAGTACTTC.

This clonotype turned up a few times. The chain has TRBV12-3 or TRBV12-4 and TRBJ2-7; 9 nucleotides align to TRBD1. With 5 bases clipped from V and 5 bases from J, the junction kept 4 bases outside the gene matches. There are 13 residues in the CDR3. CDR3 sequence reads: CASSPGQGNEQYF. The CDR3 coding sequence is TGTGCCAGCAGTCCGGGACAGGGCAACGAGCAGTACTTC.

The table lists this clonotype with a few counts. The J gene is TRBJ2-7, the V gene TRBV2; D may be TRBD2 (5 bases). V lost 3 bases, J lost 7 bases, and 10 bases lay in between. This CDR3 is built from 12 residues. The germline V gene has CDR1 SNHLY and CDR2 FYNNEI. CDR3: CASSDDEGEQYF. CDR3 coding DNA: TGTGCCAGCAGTGATGACGAGGGAGAGCAGTACTTC.

This clonotype has more than one count but fewer than ten. The gene calls are TRBV12-3 or TRBV12-4 and TRBJ2-6; unclear D gene. The CDR3 runs 14 residues. V lost 6 bases and J 0 bases, leaving 6 bases between the germline ends. Here the CDR3 reads CASRISSGANVLTF. For the CDR3, the DNA is TGTGCCAGCAGGATTAGCTCTGGGGCCAACGTCCTGACTTTC.

This chain uses TRBV5-6 with TRBJ2-4, with D possibly TRBD2 on 7 matching bases. The CDR3 spans 16 residues. Trimming took 4 bases from V and 0 from J, leaving 14 bases between them. From germline, CDR1 is SGHDT and CDR2 YYEEEE. CDR3 protein: CASSLGGTLAKNIQYF. The CDR3 DNA reads TGTGCCAGCAGCCTGGGGGGGACACTAGCCAAAAACATTCAGTACTTC.

This clonotype was detected ten times or more. The chain has TRBV10-3 and TRBJ2-1; D is undetermined. V was clipped by 0 bases and J by 12 bases, with 9 bases between them. The CDR3 is 12 amino acids. Germline values: CDR1 ENHRY, CDR2 SYGVKD. DNA for the CDR3: TGTGCCATCAGTGAGTCTGGTCCTGCGCAGTTCTTC. Residues: CAISESGPAQFF.